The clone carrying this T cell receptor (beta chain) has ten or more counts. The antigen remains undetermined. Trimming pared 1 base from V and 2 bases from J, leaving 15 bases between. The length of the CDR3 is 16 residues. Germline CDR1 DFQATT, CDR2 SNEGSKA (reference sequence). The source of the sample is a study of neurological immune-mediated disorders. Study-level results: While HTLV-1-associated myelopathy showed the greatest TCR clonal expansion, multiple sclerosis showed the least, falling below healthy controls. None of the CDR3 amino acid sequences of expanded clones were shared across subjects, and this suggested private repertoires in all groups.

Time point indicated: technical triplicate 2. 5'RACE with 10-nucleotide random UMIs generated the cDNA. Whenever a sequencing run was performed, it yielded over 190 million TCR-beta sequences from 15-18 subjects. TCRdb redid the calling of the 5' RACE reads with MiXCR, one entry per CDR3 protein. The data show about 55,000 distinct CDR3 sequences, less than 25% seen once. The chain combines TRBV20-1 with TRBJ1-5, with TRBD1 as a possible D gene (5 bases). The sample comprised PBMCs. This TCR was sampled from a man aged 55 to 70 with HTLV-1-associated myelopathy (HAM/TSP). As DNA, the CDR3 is TGCAGTGCTAGAGGTCCCCAGGGAAACGGCAATCAGCCCCAGCATTTT. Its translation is CSARGPQGNGNQPQHF.